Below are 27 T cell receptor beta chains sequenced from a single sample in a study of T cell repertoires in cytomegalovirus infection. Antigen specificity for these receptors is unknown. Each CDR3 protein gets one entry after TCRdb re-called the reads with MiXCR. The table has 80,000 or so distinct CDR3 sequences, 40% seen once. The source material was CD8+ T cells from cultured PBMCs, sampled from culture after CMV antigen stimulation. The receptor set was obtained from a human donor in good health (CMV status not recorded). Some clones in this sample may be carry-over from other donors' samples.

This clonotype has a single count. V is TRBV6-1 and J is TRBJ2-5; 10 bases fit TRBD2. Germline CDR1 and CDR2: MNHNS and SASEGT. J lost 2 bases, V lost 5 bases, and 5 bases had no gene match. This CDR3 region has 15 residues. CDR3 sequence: CASSQGAGGQETQYF. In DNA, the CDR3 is TGTGCCAGCAGTCAAGGAGCGGGGGGGCAAGAGACCCAGTACTTC.

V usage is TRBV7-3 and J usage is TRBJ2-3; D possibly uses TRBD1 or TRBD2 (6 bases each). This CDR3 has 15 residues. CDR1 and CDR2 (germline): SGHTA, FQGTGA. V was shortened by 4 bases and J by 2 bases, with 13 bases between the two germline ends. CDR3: CASSSGGGSTDTQYF. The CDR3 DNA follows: TGTGCCAGCAGCTCCGGAGGGGGGTCCACAGATACGCAGTATTTT.

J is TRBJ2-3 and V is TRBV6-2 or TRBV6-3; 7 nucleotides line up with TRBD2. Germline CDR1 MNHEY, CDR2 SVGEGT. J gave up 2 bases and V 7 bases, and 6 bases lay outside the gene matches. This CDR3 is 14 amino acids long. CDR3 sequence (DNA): TGTGCCAGCACAAGACTAGCCAACACAGATACGCAGTATTTT. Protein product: CASTRLANTDTQYF.

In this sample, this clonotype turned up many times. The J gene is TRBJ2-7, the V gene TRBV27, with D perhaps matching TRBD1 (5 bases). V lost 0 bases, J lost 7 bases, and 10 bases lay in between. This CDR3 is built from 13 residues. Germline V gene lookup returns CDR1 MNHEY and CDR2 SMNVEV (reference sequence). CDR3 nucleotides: TGTGCCAGCAGTTTATCGGCTGGGGCGGAGCAGTACTTC. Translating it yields CASSLSAGAEQYF.

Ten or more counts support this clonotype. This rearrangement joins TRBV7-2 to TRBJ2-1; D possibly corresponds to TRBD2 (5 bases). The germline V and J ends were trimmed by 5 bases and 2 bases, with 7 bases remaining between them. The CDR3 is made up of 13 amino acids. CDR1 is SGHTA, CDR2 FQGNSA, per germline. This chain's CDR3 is CASSLGAYNEQFF. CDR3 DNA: TGTGCCAGCAGCCTCGGGGCCTACAATGAGCAGTTCTTC.

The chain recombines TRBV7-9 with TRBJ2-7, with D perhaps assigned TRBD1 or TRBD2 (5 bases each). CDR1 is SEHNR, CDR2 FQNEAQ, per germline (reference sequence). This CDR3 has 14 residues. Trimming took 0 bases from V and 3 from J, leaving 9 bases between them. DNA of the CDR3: TGTGCCAGCAGCTTAGCTCAGAGGGGCTACGAGCAGTACTTC. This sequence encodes CASSLAQRGYEQYF.

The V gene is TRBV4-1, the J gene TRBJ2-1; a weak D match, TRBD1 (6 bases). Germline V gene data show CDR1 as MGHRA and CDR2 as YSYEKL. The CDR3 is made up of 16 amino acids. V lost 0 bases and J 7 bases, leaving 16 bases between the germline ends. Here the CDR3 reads CASSQEQGNTRNEQFF. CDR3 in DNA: TGCGCCAGCAGCCAAGAACAGGGAAACACACGGAATGAGCAGTTCTTC.

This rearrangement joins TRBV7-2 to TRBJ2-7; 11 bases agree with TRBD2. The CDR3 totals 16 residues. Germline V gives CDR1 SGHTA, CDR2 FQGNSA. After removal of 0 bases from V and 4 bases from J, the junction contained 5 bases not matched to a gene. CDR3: CASSLAVGLAAYEQYF. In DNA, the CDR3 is TGTGCCAGCAGCTTAGCGGTGGGACTAGCGGCGTACGAGCAGTACTTC.

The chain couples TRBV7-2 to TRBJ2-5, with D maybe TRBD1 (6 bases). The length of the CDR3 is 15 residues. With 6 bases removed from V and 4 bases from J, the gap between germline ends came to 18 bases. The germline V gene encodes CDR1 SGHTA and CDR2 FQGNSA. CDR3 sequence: CASSPASRGGETQYF. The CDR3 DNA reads TGTGCCAGCAGTCCGGCGTCCCGAGGGGGAGAGACCCAGTACTTC.

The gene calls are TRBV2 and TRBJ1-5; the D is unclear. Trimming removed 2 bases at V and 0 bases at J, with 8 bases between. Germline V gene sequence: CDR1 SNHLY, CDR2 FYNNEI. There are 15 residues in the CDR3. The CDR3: CASSERRASNQPQHF. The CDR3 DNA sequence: TGTGCCAGCAGTGAACGCAGAGCTAGCAATCAGCCCCAGCATTTT.

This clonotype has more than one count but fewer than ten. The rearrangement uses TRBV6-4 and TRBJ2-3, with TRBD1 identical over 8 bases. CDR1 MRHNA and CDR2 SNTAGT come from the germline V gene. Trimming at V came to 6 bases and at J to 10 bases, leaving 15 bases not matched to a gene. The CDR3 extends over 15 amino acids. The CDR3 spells CASSGGSTGADPQYF. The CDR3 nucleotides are TGTGCCAGCAGCGGCGGGTCGACAGGGGCCGACCCGCAGTATTTT.

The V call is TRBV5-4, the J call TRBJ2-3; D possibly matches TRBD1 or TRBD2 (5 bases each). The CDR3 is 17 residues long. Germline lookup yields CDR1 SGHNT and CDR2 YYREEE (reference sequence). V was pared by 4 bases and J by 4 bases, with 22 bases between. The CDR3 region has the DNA TGTGCCAGCAGCCATTCTACCGGGACCCCCGACGCAGATACGCAGTATTTT. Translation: CASSHSTGTPDADTQYF.

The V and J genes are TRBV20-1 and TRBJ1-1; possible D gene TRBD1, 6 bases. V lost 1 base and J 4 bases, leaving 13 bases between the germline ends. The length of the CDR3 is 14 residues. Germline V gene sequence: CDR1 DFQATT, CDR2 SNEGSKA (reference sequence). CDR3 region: CSARVSRGGTEAFF. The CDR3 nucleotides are TGCAGTGCTAGAGTATCCAGGGGAGGCACTGAAGCTTTCTTT.

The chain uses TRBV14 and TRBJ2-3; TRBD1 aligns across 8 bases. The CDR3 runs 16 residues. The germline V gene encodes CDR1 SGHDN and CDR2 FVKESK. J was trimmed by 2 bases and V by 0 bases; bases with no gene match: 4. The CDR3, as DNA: TGTGCCAGCAGCCAAGATCGGACAGGGTCCACAGATACGCAGTATTTT. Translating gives CASSQDRTGSTDTQYF.

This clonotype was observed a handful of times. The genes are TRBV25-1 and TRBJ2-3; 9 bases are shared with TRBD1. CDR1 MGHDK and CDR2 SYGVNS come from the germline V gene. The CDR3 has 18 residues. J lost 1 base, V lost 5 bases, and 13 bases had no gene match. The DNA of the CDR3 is TGTGCCAGCAGTTCCCTTAGGACAGGGGCCAGGGGCACAGATACGCAGTATTTT. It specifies CASSSLRTGARGTDTQYF.

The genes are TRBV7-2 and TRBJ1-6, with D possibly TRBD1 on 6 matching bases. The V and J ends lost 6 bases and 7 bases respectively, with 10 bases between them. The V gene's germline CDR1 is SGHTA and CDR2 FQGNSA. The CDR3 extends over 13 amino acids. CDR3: CASREGQNSPLHF. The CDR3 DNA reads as TGTGCCAGCAGGGAGGGACAAAATTCACCCCTCCACTTT.

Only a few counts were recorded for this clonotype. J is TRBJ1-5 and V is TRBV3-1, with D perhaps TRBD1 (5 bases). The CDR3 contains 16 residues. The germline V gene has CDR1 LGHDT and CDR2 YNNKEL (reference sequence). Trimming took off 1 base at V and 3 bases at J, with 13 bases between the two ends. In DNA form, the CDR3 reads TGTGCCAGCAGCCAAGGCCCCGACAGCTCCAATCAGCCCCAGCATTTT. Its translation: CASSQGPDSSNQPQHF.

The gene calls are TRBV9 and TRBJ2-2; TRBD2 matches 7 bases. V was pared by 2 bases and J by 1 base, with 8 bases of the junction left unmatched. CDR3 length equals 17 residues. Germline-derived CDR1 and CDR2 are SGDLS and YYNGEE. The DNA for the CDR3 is TGTGCCAGCAGCGTTAGCTCTAGCGGAGGGAACACCGGGGAGCTGTTTTTT. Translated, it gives CASSVSSSGGNTGELFF.

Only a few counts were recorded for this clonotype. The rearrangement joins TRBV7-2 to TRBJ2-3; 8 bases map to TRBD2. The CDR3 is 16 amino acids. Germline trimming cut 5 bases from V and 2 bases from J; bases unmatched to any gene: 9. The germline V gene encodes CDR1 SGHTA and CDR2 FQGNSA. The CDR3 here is CASSRSAGGLTDTQYF. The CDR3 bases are TGTGCCAGCAGCCGTTCGGCGGGGGGACTCACAGATACGCAGTATTTT.

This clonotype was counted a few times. The CDR3 loop is CASSYGNQPQHF. In DNA form, the CDR3 reads TGTGCCAGCAGTTACGGGAATCAGCCCCAGCATTTT. V gene TRBV6-2 or TRBV6-3 combines with J gene TRBJ1-5; D not certain. Germline CDR1 is MNHEY and CDR2 is SVGEGT. Trimming cost V 2 bases and J 4 bases, with 3 bases left between them. The CDR3 covers 12 residues.

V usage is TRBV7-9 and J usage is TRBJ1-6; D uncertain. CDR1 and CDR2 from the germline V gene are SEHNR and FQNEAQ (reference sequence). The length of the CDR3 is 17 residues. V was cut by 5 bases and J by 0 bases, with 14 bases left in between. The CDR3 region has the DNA TGTGCCAGCAGCCCGGTTGATCGGAGCTCCTATAATTCACCCCTCCACTTT. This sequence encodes CASSPVDRSSYNSPLHF.

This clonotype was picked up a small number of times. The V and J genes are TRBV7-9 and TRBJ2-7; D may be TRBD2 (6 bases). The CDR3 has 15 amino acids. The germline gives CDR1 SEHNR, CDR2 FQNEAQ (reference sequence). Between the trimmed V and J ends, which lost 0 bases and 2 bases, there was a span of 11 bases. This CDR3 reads CASSLAGGSPYEQYF. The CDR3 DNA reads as TGTGCCAGCAGCTTAGCCGGGGGTAGCCCCTACGAGCAGTACTTC. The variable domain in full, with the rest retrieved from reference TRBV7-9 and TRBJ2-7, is DTGVSQNPRHKITKRGQNVTFRCDPISEHNRLYWYRQTLGQGPEFLTYFQNEAQLEKSRLLSDRFSAERPKGSFSTLEIQRTEQGDSAMYLCASSLAGGSPYEQYFGPGTRLTVT.

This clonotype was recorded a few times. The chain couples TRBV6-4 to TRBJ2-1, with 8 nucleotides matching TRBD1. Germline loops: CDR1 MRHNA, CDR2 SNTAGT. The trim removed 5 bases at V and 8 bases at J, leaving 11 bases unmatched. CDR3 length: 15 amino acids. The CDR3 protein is CASSSTLGQGDEQFF. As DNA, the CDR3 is TGTGCCAGCAGTTCCACGCTTGGACAGGGCGATGAGCAGTTCTTC.

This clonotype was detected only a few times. The CDR3 DNA follows: TGTGCCAGCAAAAGGACAGAGGACACCTACGAGCAGTACTTC. This codes for CASKRTEDTYEQYF. The chain joins TRBV7-6 to TRBJ2-7; possible D gene TRBD1, 6 bases. With 7 bases removed from V and 2 bases from J, the gap between germline ends came to 15 bases. This CDR3 region has 14 residues. CDR1 and CDR2 (germline): SGHVS, FNYEAQ.

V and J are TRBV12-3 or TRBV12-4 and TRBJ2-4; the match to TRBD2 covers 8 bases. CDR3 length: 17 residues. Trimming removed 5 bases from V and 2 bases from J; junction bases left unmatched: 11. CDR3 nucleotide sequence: TGTGCCAGCAGTCCGAGTGTAGCGGGGACTACCAAAAACATTCAGTACTTC. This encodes CASSPSVAGTTKNIQYF.

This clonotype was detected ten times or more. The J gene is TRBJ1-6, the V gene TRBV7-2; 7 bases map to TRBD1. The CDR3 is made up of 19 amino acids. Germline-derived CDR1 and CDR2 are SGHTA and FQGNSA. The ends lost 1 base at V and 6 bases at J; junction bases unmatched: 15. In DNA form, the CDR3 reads TGTGCCAGCAGCTTAGGAGTTTTCCTTACAGGGGTGTCTAATTCACCCCTCCACTTT. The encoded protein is CASSLGVFLTGVSNSPLHF. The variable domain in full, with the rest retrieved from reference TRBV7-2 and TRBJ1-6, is GAGVSQSPSNKVTEKGKDVELRCDPISGHTALYWYRQSLGQGLEFLIYFQGNSAPDKSGLPSDRFSAERTGGSVSTLTIQRTQQEDSAVYLCASSLGVFLTGVSNSPLHFGNGTRLTVT.

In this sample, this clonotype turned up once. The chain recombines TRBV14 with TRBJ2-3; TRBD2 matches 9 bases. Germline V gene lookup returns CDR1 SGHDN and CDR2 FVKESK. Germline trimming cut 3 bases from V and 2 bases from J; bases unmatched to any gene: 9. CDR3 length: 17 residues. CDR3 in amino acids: CASSQGSASGDTDTQYF. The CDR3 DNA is TGTGCCAGCAGCCAGGGAAGCGCTAGCGGGGACACAGATACGCAGTATTTT.